These 11 T cell receptor beta chains were all obtained from the same sample, sequenced in a study of CD8 T cells in Susac syndrome. The RNA, roughly 0.5 to 1 ug, was put through reverse transcription using random hexamers. TCRdb re-analysed the immunoSEQ multiplex PCR reads in MiXCR, keeping a single row per CDR3 protein. The table includes roughly 150,000 distinct CDR3 sequences, 94% detected once. Sequencing was carried out using CD8+ T cells from PBMCs. Every receptor here comes from a human donor with multiple sclerosis.

CDR3 nucleotide sequence: TGTGCCAGCAGCGTAGAGTCGGCCGGGGGGGCGACAGATACGCAGTATTTT. It yields the protein CASSVESAGGATDTQYF. This sequence joins TRBV9 and TRBJ2-3, with TRBD2 matching 8 bases. CDR3 length: 17 amino acids. The V segment lost 0 bases and the J segment 3 bases; nucleotides outside the gene matches: 9. Per germline, CDR1 SGDLS and CDR2 YYNGEE.

The chain carries TRBV3-1 and TRBJ1-6; TRBD1 aligns across 7 bases. After removal of 8 bases from V and 11 bases from J, the junction contained 15 bases not matched to a gene. The CDR3 is 15 residues long. Germline-derived CDR1 and CDR2 are LGHDT and YNNKEL (reference sequence). CDR3 residues: CASSGGPSGRPPLHF. CDR3 bases: TGTGCCAGCTCAGGGGGGCCCTCTGGTAGGCCACCCCTCCACTTT. Together with reference TRBV3-1 and TRBJ1-6, the CDR3 gives the full variable domain: DTAVSQTPKYLVTQMGNDKSIKCEQNLGHDTMYWYKQDSKKFLKIMFSYNNKELIINETVPNRFSPKSPDKAHLNLHINSLELGDSAVYFCASSGGPSGRPPLHFGNGTRLTVT.

The chain joins TRBV6-2 or TRBV6-3 to TRBJ1-5, with D hard to call. V was cut by 0 bases and J by 6 bases, with 6 bases left in between. Germline CDR1 and CDR2: MNHEY and SVGEGT. The CDR3 has 13 residues. DNA for the CDR3: TGTGCCAGCAGTTACTCCTTAAGTCAGCCCCAGCATTTT. Translating it yields CASSYSLSQPQHF.

The chain couples TRBV3-1 to TRBJ2-5; D perhaps matches TRBD2 (5 bases). The CDR3 loop spans 15 amino acids. The ends were cut back, 3 bases at V and 2 bases at J, with 13 bases in the middle. Germline V gene sequence: CDR1 LGHDT, CDR2 YNNKEL (reference sequence). CDR3 coding DNA: TGTGCCAGCAGCCATTCTATCGGACTTCAAGAGACCCAGTACTTC. Protein sequence: CASSHSIGLQETQYF.

This rearrangement joins TRBV29-1 to TRBJ2-1; possibly TRBD1 or TRBD2 for D (5 bases each). Looked up from germline, CDR1 is SQVTM and CDR2 is ANQGSEA. This CDR3 is built from 13 residues. V was cut by 8 bases and J by 4 bases, with 15 bases left in between. CDR3 in amino acids: CSSEGRRYNEQFF. Written as DNA, the CDR3 is TGCAGCAGTGAGGGGCGTAGATACAATGAGCAGTTCTTC.

This chain connects TRBV30 to TRBJ2-2, with D maybe TRBD1 (6 bases). There are 13 residues in the CDR3. CDR1 and CDR2 from the germline V gene are GTSNPN and SVGIG (reference sequence). The V end lost 0 bases, the J end lost 8 bases, and 10 bases lay between the germline ends. The CDR3 is CAWSVNRAGELFF. Written as DNA, the CDR3 is TGTGCCTGGAGTGTAAACAGGGCAGGGGAGCTGTTTTTT.

The chain recombines TRBV15 with TRBJ1-5, with D tentatively TRBD1 (5 bases). The CDR3 spans 15 residues. Trimming removed 0 bases from V and 4 bases from J, with 10 bases in between. Germline V gene sequence: CDR1 LNHNV, CDR2 YYDKDF (reference sequence). The CDR3 protein is CATSRDRGRNQPQHF. CDR3 in DNA: TGTGCCACCAGCAGAGATAGGGGCAGAAATCAGCCCCAGCATTTT.

The chain is built from TRBV6-2 or TRBV6-3 and TRBJ1-6; the D gene is possibly TRBD1 (5 bases). Looked up from germline, CDR1 is MNHEY and CDR2 is SVGEGT. Trimming cost V 7 bases and J 6 bases, with 13 bases left between them. This CDR3 has 14 amino acids. CDR3 nucleotides: TGTGCCAGCAATACCGGGACCGGTAATTCACCCCTCCACTTT. Translation gives CASNTGTGNSPLHF.

The V call is TRBV2, the J call TRBJ1-5, with D hard to call. The CDR3 covers 15 residues. V was pared by 7 bases and J by 2 bases, with 15 bases between. Germline CDR1 SNHLY, CDR2 FYNNEI. The CDR3 loop is CASTPALLGNQPQHF. In DNA form, the CDR3 reads TGTGCCAGCACTCCGGCCTTATTGGGCAATCAGCCCCAGCATTTT.

V gene TRBV12-3 or TRBV12-4 combines with J gene TRBJ2-3; the D is unclear. The CDR3 contains 13 residues. V shed 3 bases and J shed 6 bases, with 10 bases lying between them. The CDR3 spells CASSFWLGDTQYF. The CDR3 nucleotides are TGTGCCAGCAGTTTCTGGCTGGGGGATACGCAGTATTTT.

In DNA form, the CDR3 reads TGTGCCAGCAGCTTAATCCCAGATTACCGCTACGAGCAGTACTTC. Its translation: CASSLIPDYRYEQYF. The chain couples TRBV7-2 to TRBJ2-7; D gene ambiguous. V was shortened by 2 bases and J by 3 bases, with 14 bases between the two germline ends. CDR1 and CDR2 from the germline V gene are SGHTA and FQGNSA. CDR3 length: 15 amino acids.